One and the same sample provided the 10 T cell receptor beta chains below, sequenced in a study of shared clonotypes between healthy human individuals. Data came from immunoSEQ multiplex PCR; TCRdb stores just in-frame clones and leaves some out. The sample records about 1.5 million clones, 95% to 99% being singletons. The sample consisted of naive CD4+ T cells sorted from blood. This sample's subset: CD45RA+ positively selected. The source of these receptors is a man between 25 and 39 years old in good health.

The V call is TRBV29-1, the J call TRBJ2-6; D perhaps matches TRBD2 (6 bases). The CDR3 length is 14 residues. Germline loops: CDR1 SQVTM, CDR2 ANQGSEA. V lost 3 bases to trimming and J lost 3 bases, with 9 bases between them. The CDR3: CSVESGVGANVLTF. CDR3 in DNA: TGCAGCGTTGAGTCGGGGGTTGGGGCCAACGTCCTGACTTTC.

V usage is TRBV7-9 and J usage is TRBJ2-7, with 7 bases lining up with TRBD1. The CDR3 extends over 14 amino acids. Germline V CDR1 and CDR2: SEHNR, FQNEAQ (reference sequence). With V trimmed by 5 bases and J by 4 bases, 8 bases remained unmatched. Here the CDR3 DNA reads TGTGCCAGCAGCCCCGGGGACAGAACTTACGAGCAGTACTTC. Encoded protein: CASSPGDRTYEQYF.

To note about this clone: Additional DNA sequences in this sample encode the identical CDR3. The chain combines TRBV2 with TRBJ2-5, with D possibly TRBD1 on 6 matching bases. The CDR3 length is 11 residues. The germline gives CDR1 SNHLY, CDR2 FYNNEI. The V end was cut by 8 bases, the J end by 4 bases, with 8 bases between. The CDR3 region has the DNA TGTGCCAGCCGAGGGGGAGAGACCCAGTACTTC. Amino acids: CASRGGETQYF.

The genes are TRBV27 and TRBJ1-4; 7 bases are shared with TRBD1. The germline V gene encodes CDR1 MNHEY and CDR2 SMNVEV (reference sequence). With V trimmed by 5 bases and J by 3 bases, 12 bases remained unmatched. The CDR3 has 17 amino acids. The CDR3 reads CASSPVSRGNANEKLFF. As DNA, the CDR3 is TGTGCCAGCAGTCCGGTCTCCAGGGGGAATGCTAATGAAAAACTGTTTTTT.

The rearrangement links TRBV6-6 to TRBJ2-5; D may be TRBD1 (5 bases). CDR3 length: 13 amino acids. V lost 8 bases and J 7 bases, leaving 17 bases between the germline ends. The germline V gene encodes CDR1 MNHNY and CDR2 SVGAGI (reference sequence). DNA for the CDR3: TGTGCCAGCCTGGTTCAGGGTTTTGGGACCCAGTACTTC. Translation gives CASLVQGFGTQYF.

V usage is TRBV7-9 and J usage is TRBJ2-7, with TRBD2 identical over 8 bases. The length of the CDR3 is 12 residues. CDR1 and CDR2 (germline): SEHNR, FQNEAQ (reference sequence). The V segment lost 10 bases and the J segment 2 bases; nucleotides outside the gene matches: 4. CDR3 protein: CAIASGPYEQYF. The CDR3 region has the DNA TGTGCCATCGCTAGCGGGCCCTACGAGCAGTACTTC.

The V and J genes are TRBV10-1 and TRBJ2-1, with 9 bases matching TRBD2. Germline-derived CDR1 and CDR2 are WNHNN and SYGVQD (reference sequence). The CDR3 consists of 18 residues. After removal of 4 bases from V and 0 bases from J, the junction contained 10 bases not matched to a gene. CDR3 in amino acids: CASSAGAGGLFSYNEQFF. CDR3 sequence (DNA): TGCGCCAGCAGTGCAGGGGCGGGAGGGCTGTTCTCCTACAATGAGCAGTTCTTC.

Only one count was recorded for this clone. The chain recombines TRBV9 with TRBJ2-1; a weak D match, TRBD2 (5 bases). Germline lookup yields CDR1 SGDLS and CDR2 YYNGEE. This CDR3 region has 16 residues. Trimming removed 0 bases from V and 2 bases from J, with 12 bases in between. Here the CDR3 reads CASSVEVVSAYNEQFF. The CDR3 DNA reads TGTGCCAGCAGCGTAGAGGTTGTTAGCGCCTACAATGAGCAGTTCTTC. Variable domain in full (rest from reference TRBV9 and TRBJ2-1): DSGVTQTPKHLITATGQRVTLRCSPRSGDLSVYWYQQSLDQGLQFLIQYYNGEERAKGNILERFSAQQFPDLHSELNLSSLELGDSALYFCASSVEVVSAYNEQFFGPGTRLTVL.

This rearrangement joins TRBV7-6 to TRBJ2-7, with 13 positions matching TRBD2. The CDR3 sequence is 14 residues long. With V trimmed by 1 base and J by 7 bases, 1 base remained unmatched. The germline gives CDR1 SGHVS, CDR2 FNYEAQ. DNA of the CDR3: TGTGCCAGCAGCTTAGGGGGACTAGCGGGGGAGCAGTACTTC. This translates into CASSLGGLAGEQYF.

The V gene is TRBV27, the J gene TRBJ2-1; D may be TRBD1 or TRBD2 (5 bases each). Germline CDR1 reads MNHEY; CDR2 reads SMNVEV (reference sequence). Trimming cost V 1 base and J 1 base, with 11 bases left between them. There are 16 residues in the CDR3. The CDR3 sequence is CASSLWGSVSYNEQFF. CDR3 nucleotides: TGTGCCAGCAGTTTATGGGGGAGTGTATCCTACAATGAGCAGTTCTTC.